This is a list of T cell receptor beta chains from one sample in a study of T cells in Graves' hyperthyroidism and ophthalmopathy. TCRdb re-called the multiplex PCR reads with MiXCR, one entry per CDR3 protein. The sample contains around 690,000 distinct CDR3 sequences, about a fifth of which appear only once. The specimen was blood. These receptors were obtained from a man under 40 with Graves' ophthalmopathy. Each CDR3 is given with its conserved first and last residue. D genes are given only for firm matches. The size field is filled for only some rows; it gives once, few, many or a size class.

cdr3_length: 17
j_call: TRBJ1-4
clone_size: few
d_call: .
v_call: TRBV2
cdr3_nt: TGTGCCAGCAGTGGGGCGGAATATGACACAACTAATGAAAAACTGTTTTTT
cdr3_aa: CASSGAEYDTTNEKLFF

cdr3_length: 17
j_call: TRBJ2-3
clone_size: .
d_call: TRBD2
v_call: TRBV20-1
cdr3_nt: TGCAGTGGAGAACTAGCGGGAGGGAAAGGGCCCACAGATACGCAGTATTTT
cdr3_aa: CSGELAGGKGPTDTQYF

cdr3_length: 15
j_call: TRBJ1-1
clone_size: few
d_call: .
v_call: TRBV4-1
cdr3_nt: TGCGCCAGCAGCTCAAGATGGGGGGAGAACACTGAAGCTTTCTTT
cdr3_aa: CASSSRWGENTEAFF

cdr3_length: 12
j_call: TRBJ1-2
clone_size: .
d_call: .
v_call: TRBV10-3
cdr3_nt: TGTGCCAGCAGGTCTGAGATCTATGGCTACACCTTC
cdr3_aa: CASRSEIYGYTF

cdr3_length: 13
j_call: TRBJ2-3
clone_size: many
d_call: .
v_call: TRBV7-9
cdr3_nt: TGTGCCAGCAGGTTCCCGGGCACAGATACGCAGTATTTT
cdr3_aa: CASRFPGTDTQYF

cdr3_length: 19
j_call: TRBJ2-2
clone_size: many
d_call: TRBD2
v_call: TRBV11-2
cdr3_nt: TGTGCCAGCAGCTCCCCTGGGCTAGCGGGGCTCGCGAACACCGGGGAGCTGTTTTTT
cdr3_aa: CASSSPGLAGLANTGELFF

cdr3_length: 15
j_call: TRBJ2-3
clone_size: .
d_call: .
v_call: TRBV2
cdr3_nt: TGTGCCAGCAGTGCGCGGGGAGATATCGGAGATACGCAGTATTTT
cdr3_aa: CASSARGDIGDTQYF

cdr3_length: 16
j_call: TRBJ2-2
clone_size: few
d_call: .
v_call: TRBV5-1
cdr3_nt: TGCGCCAGCAGCTTGCCGCCCCTACCGAACACCGGGGAGCTGTTTTTT
cdr3_aa: CASSLPPLPNTGELFF

cdr3_length: 15
j_call: TRBJ1-5
clone_size: few
d_call: .
v_call: TRBV27
cdr3_nt: TGTGCCAGCAGAGGCAGATTCAATAGCAATCAGCTCCAGCATTTT
cdr3_aa: CASRGRFNSNQLQHF

cdr3_length: 13
j_call: TRBJ2-7
clone_size: few
d_call: .
v_call: TRBV29-1
cdr3_nt: TGCAGCGTATCTTATGCAGGCTTCTACGAGCAGTACTTC
cdr3_aa: CSVSYAGFYEQYF

cdr3_length: 15
j_call: TRBJ2-7
clone_size: .
d_call: TRBD2
v_call: TRBV6-2/TRBV6-3
cdr3_nt: TGTGCCAGCACTTCAGGGACTAGCGGGAGGTACGAGCAGTACTTC
cdr3_aa: CASTSGTSGRYEQYF

cdr3_length: 14
j_call: TRBJ2-1
clone_size: .
d_call: .
v_call: TRBV6-1
cdr3_nt: TGTGCCAGCACCTCGATAGGGGGGAAGAATGAGCAGTTCTTC
cdr3_aa: CASTSIGGKNEQFF

cdr3_length: 15
j_call: TRBJ2-1
clone_size: many
d_call: TRBD2
v_call: TRBV11-2
cdr3_nt: TGTGCCAGCAGCCCCAGACTAGCGGAGTACAATGAGCAGTTCTTC
cdr3_aa: CASSPRLAEYNEQFF

cdr3_length: 14
j_call: TRBJ2-7
clone_size: few
d_call: TRBD1
v_call: TRBV13
cdr3_nt: TGTGCCAGCAGCGTGGGACAGAGGACCTACGAGCAGTACTTC
cdr3_aa: CASSVGQRTYEQYF

cdr3_length: 15
j_call: TRBJ1-2
clone_size: .
d_call: TRBD1
v_call: TRBV5-1
cdr3_nt: TGCGCCAGCAGCCCTTTGGGACAGGGGGCAATTGGCTACACCTTC
cdr3_aa: CASSPLGQGAIGYTF

cdr3_length: 14
j_call: TRBJ2-7
clone_size: .
d_call: .
v_call: TRBV7-2
cdr3_nt: TGTGCCAGCAGCTACCCAGGACCGTACTACGAGCAGTACTTC
cdr3_aa: CASSYPGPYYEQYF

cdr3_length: 14
j_call: TRBJ2-3
clone_size: few
d_call: TRBD2
v_call: TRBV28
cdr3_nt: TGTGCCAGCCGACTAGCGGGAGGGGGGGATACGCAGTATTTT
cdr3_aa: CASRLAGGGDTQYF

cdr3_length: 13
j_call: TRBJ2-1
clone_size: many
d_call: .
v_call: TRBV18
cdr3_nt: TGTGCCAGCTCACCGCCTAACTACAATGAGCAGTTCTTC
cdr3_aa: CASSPPNYNEQFF

cdr3_length: 16
j_call: TRBJ2-1
clone_size: .
d_call: TRBD2
v_call: TRBV28
cdr3_nt: TGTGCCAGCAGTTTCCGACTAGCGGGAGTATATAATGAGCAGTTCTTC
cdr3_aa: CASSFRLAGVYNEQFF

cdr3_length: 16
j_call: TRBJ2-1
clone_size: .
d_call: TRBD2
v_call: TRBV7-3
cdr3_nt: TGTGCCAGCAGCTTAAGAGCGGGATATCAGGACAATGAGCAGTTCTTC
cdr3_aa: CASSLRAGYQDNEQFF

cdr3_length: 22
j_call: TRBJ1-4
clone_size: .
d_call: TRBD1
v_call: TRBV20-1
cdr3_nt: TGCAGTGCTAGACAGCCCTGGACAGGGGCCGAACCCAATTTGCCAACTAATGAAAAACTGTTTTTT
cdr3_aa: CSARQPWTGAEPNLPTNEKLFF

cdr3_length: 13
j_call: TRBJ1-1
clone_size: many
d_call: .
v_call: TRBV12-3/TRBV12-4
cdr3_nt: TGTGCCAGCTCCCTTAATTCGAACACTGAAGCTTTCTTT
cdr3_aa: CASSLNSNTEAFF

cdr3_length: 14
j_call: TRBJ2-3
clone_size: .
d_call: .
v_call: TRBV20-1
cdr3_nt: TGCAGTGCTCACAGACGGGGAGGTCCAGATACGCAGTATTTT
cdr3_aa: CSAHRRGGPDTQYF

cdr3_length: 17
j_call: TRBJ2-1
clone_size: .
d_call: TRBD2
v_call: TRBV24-1
cdr3_nt: TGTGCCACCAGTGATCCAGGAACTAGCGGGAGGTCCAATGAGCAGTTCTTC
cdr3_aa: CATSDPGTSGRSNEQFF

cdr3_length: 13
j_call: TRBJ2-3
clone_size: few
d_call: .
v_call: TRBV3-1
cdr3_nt: TGTGCCAGCAGCCAAGGGGAGCCGGGACTGCAGTATTTT
cdr3_aa: CASSQGEPGLQYF

cdr3_length: 19
j_call: TRBJ1-1
clone_size: .
d_call: TRBD1
v_call: TRBV11-2
cdr3_nt: TGTGCCAGCAGCTTCATTCCGTTCGGACAGGGGATTATGAACACTGAAGCTTTCTTT
cdr3_aa: CASSFIPFGQGIMNTEAFF

cdr3_length: 15
j_call: TRBJ2-5
clone_size: few
d_call: TRBD2
v_call: TRBV15
cdr3_nt: TGTGCCACCAGCAGAGATTGGGGGGGAGGATCGCCCCAGTACTTC
cdr3_aa: CATSRDWGGGSPQYF

cdr3_length: 13
j_call: TRBJ1-4
clone_size: .
d_call: .
v_call: TRBV20-1
cdr3_nt: TGCAGTGCTAGAGGGCAGCCTAATGAAAAACTGTTTTTT
cdr3_aa: CSARGQPNEKLFF

cdr3_length: 15
j_call: TRBJ2-3
clone_size: .
d_call: .
v_call: TRBV9
cdr3_nt: TGTGCCAGCAGCGTAGAGGGGGTTCGCACAGATACGCAGTATTTT
cdr3_aa: CASSVEGVRTDTQYF

cdr3_length: 11
j_call: TRBJ1-2
clone_size: many
d_call: .
v_call: TRBV30
cdr3_nt: TGTGCCTGGAGCAAGCGCACCGGCTACACCTTC
cdr3_aa: CAWSKRTGYTF

cdr3_length: 15
j_call: TRBJ2-7
clone_size: many
d_call: TRBD2
v_call: TRBV20-1
cdr3_nt: TGCAGTGCCCAGAGTGGTAGCGGGAGGTTCAACGAGCAGTACTTC
cdr3_aa: CSAQSGSGRFNEQYF

cdr3_length: 15
j_call: TRBJ2-7
clone_size: many
d_call: TRBD1
v_call: TRBV6-2/TRBV6-3
cdr3_nt: TGTGCCAGCAGTTTCCCGGGACAGGGGCACGGGGAGCAGTACTTC
cdr3_aa: CASSFPGQGHGEQYF

cdr3_length: 14
j_call: TRBJ2-3
clone_size: many
d_call: .
v_call: TRBV18
cdr3_nt: TGTGCCAGCTCACCGGGCGAAAACACAGATACGCAGTATTTT
cdr3_aa: CASSPGENTDTQYF